Sequencing of this T cell receptor beta chain was carried out in a study of blood T cell repertoires in COVID-19. Profiling relied on immunoSEQ multiplex PCR, and the TCRdb table lists in-frame clones only, not all of them. The sample carries around 130,000 clones, under 95% recorded once. This CDR3 is 14 amino acids long. The germline CDR1 and CDR2 sequences are LGHDT and YNNKEL (reference sequence). V was pared by 2 bases and J by 5 bases, with 12 bases between. This sequence originates from a man aged 55 to 69 with COVID-19, enrolled during active disease. The sample comprised peripheral blood. The chain uses TRBV3-1 (or the pseudogene TRBV3-2) and TRBJ1-1, with a tentative D call TRBD1 (5 bases). CDR3 sequence reads: CASSQWGGETEAFF. The DNA of the CDR3 is TGTGCCAGCAGCCAATGGGGGGGAGAGACTGAAGCTTTCTTT.